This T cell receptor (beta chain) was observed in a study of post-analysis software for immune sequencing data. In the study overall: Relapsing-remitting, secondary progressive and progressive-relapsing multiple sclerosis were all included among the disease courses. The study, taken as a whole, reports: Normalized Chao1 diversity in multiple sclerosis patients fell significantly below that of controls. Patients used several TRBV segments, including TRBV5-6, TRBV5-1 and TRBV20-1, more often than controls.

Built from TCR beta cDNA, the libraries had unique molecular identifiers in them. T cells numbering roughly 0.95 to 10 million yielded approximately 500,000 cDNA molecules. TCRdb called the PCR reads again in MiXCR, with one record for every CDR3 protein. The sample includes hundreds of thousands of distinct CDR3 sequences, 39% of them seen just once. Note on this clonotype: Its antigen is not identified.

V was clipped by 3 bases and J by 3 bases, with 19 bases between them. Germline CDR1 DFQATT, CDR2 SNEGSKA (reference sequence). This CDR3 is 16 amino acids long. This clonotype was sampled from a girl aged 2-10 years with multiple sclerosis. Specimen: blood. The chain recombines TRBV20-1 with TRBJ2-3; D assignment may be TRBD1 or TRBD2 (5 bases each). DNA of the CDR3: TGCAGTGCTAGTCCGGGGCGCTCCTGGGCGACAGATACGCAGTATTTT. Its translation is CSASPGRSWATDTQYF.